Sequencing of this T cell receptor (beta chain) was carried out in a study of blood T cell repertoires in COVID-19. Study details: The United States, Italy and Spain supplied acute and convalescent COVID-19 samples.

Germline V gene lookup returns CDR1 LGHDT and CDR2 YNNKEL (reference sequence). V was pared by 3 bases and J by 3 bases, with 3 bases of the junction left unmatched. The CDR3 spans 14 residues. TCRdb's table, derived via immunoSEQ multiplex PCR, lists solely in-frame clones and lacks some. The data hold a few hundred thousand clones, with less than 85% observed a single time. The TCR sequence derives from a man in his sixties who had recovered from COVID-19. The chain is built from TRBV3-1 (or the pseudogene TRBV3-2) and TRBJ2-7; 9 positions match TRBD1. The specimen sequenced was peripheral blood. This chain's CDR3 is CASSHPGQGYEQYF. The CDR3 DNA reads as TGTGCCAGCAGCCACCCGGGACAGGGCTACGAGCAGTACTTC.